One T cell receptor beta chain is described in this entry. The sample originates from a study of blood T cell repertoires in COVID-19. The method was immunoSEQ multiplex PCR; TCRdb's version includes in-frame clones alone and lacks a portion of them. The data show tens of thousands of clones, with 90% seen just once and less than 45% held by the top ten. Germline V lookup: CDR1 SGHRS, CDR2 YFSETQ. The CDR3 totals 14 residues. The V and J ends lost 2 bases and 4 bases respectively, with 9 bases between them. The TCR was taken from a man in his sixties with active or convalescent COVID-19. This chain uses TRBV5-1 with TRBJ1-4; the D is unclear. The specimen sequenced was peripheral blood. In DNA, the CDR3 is TGCGCCAGCAGCTTTGGCGGGGTTAATGAAAAACTGTTTTTT. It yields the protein CASSFGGVNEKLFF. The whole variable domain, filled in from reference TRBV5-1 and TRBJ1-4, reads KAGVTQTPRYLIKTRGQQVTLSCSPISGHRSVSWYQQTPGQGLQFLFEYFSETQRNKGNFPGRFSGRQFSNSRSEMNVSTLELGDSALYLCASSFGGVNEKLFFGSGTQLSVL.